This T cell receptor beta chain was found in a study of blood T cell repertoires in COVID-19 (TCRdb year 2020). In terms of the full investigation: Samples covering the acute and convalescent phases of COVID-19 were provided by collaborators in the United States, Italy and Spain. The prospective study material was composed of cDNA or gDNA derived from T cells, B-cell-depleted T cells, or PBMCs. Deeply sampled blood TCRbeta repertoires from subjects exposed to, actively infected with, or recovered from COVID-19 were included in the dataset. The repertoires were made available in a free public database intended to serve as a resource for research on the immune response to SARS-CoV-2. The samples were drawn from the first 160 participants of the ongoing ImmuneRACE study and from over a thousand subjects provided by 6 global collaborators. Nearly every sample came with metadata listing a de-identified subject ID, COVID-19 status, age in years and sex. Where HLA class I and class II types were available, the types were taken from metadata supplied by the sample provider, not from assay-based typing.

Counted from cysteine to phenylalanine, this CDR3 has 15 amino acids. This entry keeps only the CDR3 DNA: 45 bases, framed from base 1. Germline trimming amounts to 5 bases on V and 9 bases on J, with 9 as the count of junction bases outside the gene matches. The germline V gene encodes CDR1 LNHDA and CDR2 SQIVND (reference sequence). The collaborating institutions used their own protocols to collect whole blood in K2EDTA tubes. For TCRbeta analysis, collaborator samples were shipped as frozen whole blood, as isolated PBMCs, or as DNA extracted from either sample type. TCRbeta CDR3 regions were amplified from genomic DNA by means of the immunoSEQ Assay, a bias-controlled multiplex PCR. The authors' pipeline ran thus. Within the assay, amplification of reference gene primers was used to estimate how many nucleated cells each sample contained. To quantify the absolute abundance of each unique TCRbeta CDR3 rearrangement, sequence reads were collapsed and filtered. Productive Simpson clonality was computed per sample as the square root of Simpson's diversity index over productive rearrangements. TCRdb took this table from immuneACCESS and kept in-frame rearrangements with V and J called. Such tables lack part of the clones; where checked against another copy, unresolved V genes explain under half of the gap, and the rest is unexplained. The V and J calls and clone size were taken over from that table, and D and trimming were inferred from the DNA. The sample table lists about 190,000 clones, 80% to 90% of them with a count of one. 4.5% to 5.5% of the sample belongs to the ten largest clones.

In regard to this clone: Its cognate antigen has yet to be identified. No much larger clonotype is one base removed from it; base qualities were not supplied.

What the research found in general, with its limitations: The amount of clinical and demographic metadata varied by source and participant and was provided uncurated.

This clonotype originated in a woman in her 70s with active or convalescent COVID-19. Rearrangement joined TRBV19 to TRBJ1-5; TRBD1 agrees with 11 junctional bases. The sequencing input was peripheral blood. The sequenced DNA is TGTGCCAGTAGTGGGGGACAGGGGGATTATCGGCCCCAGCATTTT. It translates as CASSGGQGDYRPQHF.